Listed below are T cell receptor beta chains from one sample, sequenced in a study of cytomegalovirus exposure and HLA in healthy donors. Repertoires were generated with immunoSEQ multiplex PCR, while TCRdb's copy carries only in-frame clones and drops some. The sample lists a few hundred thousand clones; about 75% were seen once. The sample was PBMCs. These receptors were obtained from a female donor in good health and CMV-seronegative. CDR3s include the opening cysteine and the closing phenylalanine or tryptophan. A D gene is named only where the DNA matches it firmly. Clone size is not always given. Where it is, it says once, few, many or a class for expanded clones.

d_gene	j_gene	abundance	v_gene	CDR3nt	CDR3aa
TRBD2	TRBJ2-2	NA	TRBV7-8	TGTGCCAGCAGCTTCGGCCAGGGGGCGACTAGCGGGAGGGGAAGGCACGGGGAGCTGTTTTTT	CASSFGQGATSGRGRHGELFF
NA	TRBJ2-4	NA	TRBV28	TGTGCCAGCAGTTTGGGCAGGGCGTCCAAAAACATTCAGTACTTC	CASSLGRASKNIQYF
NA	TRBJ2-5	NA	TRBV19	TGTGCCAGTAGTCAGGGGTTGGACCTATCAGAGACCCAGTACTTC	CASSQGLDLSETQYF
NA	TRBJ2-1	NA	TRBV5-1	TGCGCCAGCAGCTTGGCGGGAGACAATGAGCAGTTCTTC	CASSLAGDNEQFF
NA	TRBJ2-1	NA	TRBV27	TGTGCCAGCAGTCGGGACAACTACAATGAGCAGTTCTTC	CASSRDNYNEQFF
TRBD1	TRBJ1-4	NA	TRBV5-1	TGCGCCAGCAGCCAGGTGGGACAGGGCAAGGAAAAACTGTTTTTT	CASSQVGQGKEKLFF
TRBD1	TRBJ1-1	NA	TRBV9	TGTGCCAGCAGCGCACGACCCCCCGGACAGGGAATAACTGAAGCTTTCTTT	CASSARPPGQGITEAFF
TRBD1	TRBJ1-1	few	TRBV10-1	TGCGCCAGCAGTGTAAGCAGGGGGCGCAGCGCTGAAGCTTTCTTT	CASSVSRGRSAEAFF
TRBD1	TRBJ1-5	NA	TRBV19	TGTGCCAGTAGTACGACAGGGGGCAATCAGCCCCAGCATTTT	CASSTTGGNQPQHF
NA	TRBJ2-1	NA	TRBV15	TGTGCCACCAGCAGAGTCCTGCTAGACAATGAGCAGTTCTTC	CATSRVLLDNEQFF
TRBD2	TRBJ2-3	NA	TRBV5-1	TGCGCCAGCAGCTTCAAAGCGGGAGTAGTTCCAGATACGCAGTATTTT	CASSFKAGVVPDTQYF
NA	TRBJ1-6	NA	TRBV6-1	TGTGCCAGCAGTGAATTGACAGGTCTTAATTCACCCCTCCACTTT	CASSELTGLNSPLHF
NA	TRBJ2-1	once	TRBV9	TGTGCCAGCAGCGTACGAGGTAGCTCCTACAATGAGCAGTTCTTC	CASSVRGSSYNEQFF
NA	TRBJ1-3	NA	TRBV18	TGTGCCAGCTCACGGTCGACAGTGATGGACACCATATATTTT	CASSRSTVMDTIYF
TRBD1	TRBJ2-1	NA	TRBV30	TGTGCCTGGAGCGGACCCGACAGGGCTTACAATGAGCAGTTCTTC	CAWSGPDRAYNEQFF
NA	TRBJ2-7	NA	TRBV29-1	TGCAGCGTTCTCTTCCTGGACATCCCCTACGAGCAGTACTTC	CSVLFLDIPYEQYF
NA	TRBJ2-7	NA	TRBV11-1	TGTGCCAGCAGCTCCTGGAGGTCCTCCTACGAGCAGTACTTC	CASSSWRSSYEQYF
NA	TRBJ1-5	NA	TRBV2	TGTGCCAGCATTCGAGACAGGTTCATCGAAGCCCAGCATTTT	CASIRDRFIEAQHF
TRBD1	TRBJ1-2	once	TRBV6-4	TGTGCCAGCAGTGACCCCTCAGGGGGCGCGGGCTACACCTTC	CASSDPSGGAGYTF
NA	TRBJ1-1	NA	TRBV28	TGTGCCAGCAGTTTAAACAGGCCTCGATCAGGAGCTTTCTTT	CASSLNRPRSGAFF
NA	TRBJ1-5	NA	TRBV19	TGTGCCTCCCACGGTGGGCATGCCTCTCAGCCCCAGCATTTT	CASHGGHASQPQHF
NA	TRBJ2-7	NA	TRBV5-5	TGTGCCAGCAGCCGCGACAGATCCTACGAGCAGTACTTC	CASSRDRSYEQYF
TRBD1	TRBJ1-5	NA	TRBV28	TGTGCCAGTACCGGGACAGGGGGTGAGCCCCAGCATTTT	CASTGTGGEPQHF
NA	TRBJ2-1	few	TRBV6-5	TGTGCCAGCAGTGACAATTTGGAGCAGTTCTTC	CASSDNLEQFF
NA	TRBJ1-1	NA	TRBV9	TGTGCCAGCACCGAGGGGGGGGCGGGGACTGAAGCTTTCTTT	CASTEGGAGTEAFF
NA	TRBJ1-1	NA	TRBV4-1	TGCGCCAGCAGCCAAGTCGGGGGGACTGAAGCTTTCTTT	CASSQVGGTEAFF
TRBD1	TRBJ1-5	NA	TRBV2	TGTGCCAGCAGTGGCGACAGGGGGAATCAGCCCCAGCATTTT	CASSGDRGNQPQHF
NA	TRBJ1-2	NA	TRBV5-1	TGCGCCAGCAGCCCGTCATGGGGGGGGACGACCCACTATGGCTACACCTTC	CASSPSWGGTTHYGYTF
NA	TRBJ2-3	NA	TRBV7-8	TGTGCCAGCAGCTTAGACGGGAGTAGCACAGATACGCAGTATTTT	CASSLDGSSTDTQYF
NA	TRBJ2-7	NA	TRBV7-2	TGTGCCAGCAGCTTAACCCTGACTAAAGTGGTCCGTGTTTACGAGCAGTACTTC	CASSLTLTKVVRVYEQYF
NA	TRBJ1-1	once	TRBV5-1	TGCGCCAGCAGCTTAACAGGCATGAACACTGAAGCTTTCTTT	CASSLTGMNTEAFF
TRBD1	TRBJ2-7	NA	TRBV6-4	TGTGCCAGCAGTGGGCCGGGACAGGTCAAATCGGGGAACTACGAGCAGTACTTC	CASSGPGQVKSGNYEQYF
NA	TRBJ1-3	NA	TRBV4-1	TGCGCCAGCAGCCGGGGACTCTTGAGCTCTGGAAACACCATATATTTT	CASSRGLLSSGNTIYF
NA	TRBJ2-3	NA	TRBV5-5	TGTGCCAGCAGCTTTTGGGAGGCCAATACAGATACGCAGTATTTT	CASSFWEANTDTQYF
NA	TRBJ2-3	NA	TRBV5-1	TGCGCCAGCAGCTTTGGCGGTGCCGGCACAGATACGCAGTATTTT	CASSFGGAGTDTQYF
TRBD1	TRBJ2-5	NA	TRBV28	TGTGCCAGCAGTTTATGGGAAGGACAGGGGGAAACGGGAACCCAGTACTTC	CASSLWEGQGETGTQYF
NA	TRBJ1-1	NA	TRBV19	TGTGCCAGTAGTATTTTGACAGACGGCACTGAAGCTTTCTTT	CASSILTDGTEAFF
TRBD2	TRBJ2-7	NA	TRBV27	TGTGCCAGCAGTCTATGGATAACGACTAGCGGGAGAAGCTACGAGCAGTACTTC	CASSLWITTSGRSYEQYF
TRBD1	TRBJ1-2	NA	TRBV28	TGTGCCAGCAGTACCGACCCGGACAGGGGTGGCTACACCTTC	CASSTDPDRGGYTF
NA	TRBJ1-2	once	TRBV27	TGTGCCAGCAGTTTAAGGGGATTGGGGGGCTACACCTTC	CASSLRGLGGYTF
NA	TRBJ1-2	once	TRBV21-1	TGTGCCAGCAGCAAAGAGGCCAGGGCAAACTATGGCTACACCTTC	CASSKEARANYGYTF
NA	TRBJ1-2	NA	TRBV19	TGTGCCAGTAGTATTGGACAGAATTCTTTCTATGGCTACACCTTC	CASSIGQNSFYGYTF
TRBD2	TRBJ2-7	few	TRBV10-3	TGTGCCATCAGTAAAGGTAGCGGGGGACGCTTGGACTACGAGCAGTACTTC	CAISKGSGGRLDYEQYF
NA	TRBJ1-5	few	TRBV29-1	TGCAGCGTTGAGGCCCTTTATAGCAATCAGCCCCAGCATTTT	CSVEALYSNQPQHF
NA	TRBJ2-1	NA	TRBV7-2	TGTGCCAGCAGCTTAGTCGGGGTGGGTGTGGATGAGCAGTTCTTC	CASSLVGVGVDEQFF
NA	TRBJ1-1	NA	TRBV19	TGTGCCAGTAGTATAGGAGAGGTGAACACTGAAGCTTTCTTT	CASSIGEVNTEAFF
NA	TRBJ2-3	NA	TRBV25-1	TGTGCCAGCAGTGAATCGAGAGCCAGCGCTTGGGATACGCAGTATTTT	CASSESRASAWDTQYF
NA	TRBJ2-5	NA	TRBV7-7	TGTGCTAGCAGCTCCTGGGGCTTAGGGTATCAAGAGACCCAGTACTTC	CASSSWGLGYQETQYF
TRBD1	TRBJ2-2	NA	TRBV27	TGTGCCAGCAGTTCCCAGGGGGCGGACACCGGGGAGCTGTTTTTT	CASSSQGADTGELFF
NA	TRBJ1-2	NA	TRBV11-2	TGTGCCAGCAGCTTAGTGTTCGGAGGTGGCTACACCTTC	CASSLVFGGGYTF
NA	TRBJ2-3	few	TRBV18	TGTGCCAGCTCACCTGATTTGGCAGCGGAACAAACAGATACGCAGTATTTT	CASSPDLAAEQTDTQYF
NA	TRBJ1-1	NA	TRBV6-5	TGTGCCAGCAGTAGGCGACAGTTGAACACTGAAGCTTTCTTT	CASSRRQLNTEAFF
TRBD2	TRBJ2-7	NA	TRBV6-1	TGTGCCAGCAGTGAGGGTTGGGGGCTAGCGGGCTACGAGCAGTACTTC	CASSEGWGLAGYEQYF
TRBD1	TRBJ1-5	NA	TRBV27	TGTGCCAGCAGTTTATCTGCAGGGGGCTTAGAGACCCAGCATTTT	CASSLSAGGLETQHF
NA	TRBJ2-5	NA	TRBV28	TGTGCCAGCAGTCGCGCGGCGGGCAGCCAAGAGACCCAGTACTTC	CASSRAAGSQETQYF
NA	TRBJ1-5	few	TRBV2	TGTGCCAGCAGTGGTCAGGGGAGCAATCAGCCCCAGCATTTT	CASSGQGSNQPQHF
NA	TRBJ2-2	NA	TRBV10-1	TGCGCCACGGAACAGGGAAACACCGGGGAGCTGTTTTTT	CATEQGNTGELFF